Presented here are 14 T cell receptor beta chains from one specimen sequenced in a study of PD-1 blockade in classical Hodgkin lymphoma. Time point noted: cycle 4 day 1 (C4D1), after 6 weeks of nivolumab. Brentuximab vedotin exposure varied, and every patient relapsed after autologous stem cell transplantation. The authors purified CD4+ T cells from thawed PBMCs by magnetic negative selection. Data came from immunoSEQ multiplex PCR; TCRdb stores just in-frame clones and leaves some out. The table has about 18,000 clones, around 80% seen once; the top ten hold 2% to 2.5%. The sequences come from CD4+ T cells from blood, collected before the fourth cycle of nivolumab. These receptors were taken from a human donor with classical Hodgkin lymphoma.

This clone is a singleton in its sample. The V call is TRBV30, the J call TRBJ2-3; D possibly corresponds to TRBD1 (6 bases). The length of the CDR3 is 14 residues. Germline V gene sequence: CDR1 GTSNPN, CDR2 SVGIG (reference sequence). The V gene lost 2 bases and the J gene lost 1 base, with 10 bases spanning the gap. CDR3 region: CAWSRSGGTDTQYF. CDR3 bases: TGTGCCTGGAGTAGGTCAGGGGGCACAGATACGCAGTATTTT.

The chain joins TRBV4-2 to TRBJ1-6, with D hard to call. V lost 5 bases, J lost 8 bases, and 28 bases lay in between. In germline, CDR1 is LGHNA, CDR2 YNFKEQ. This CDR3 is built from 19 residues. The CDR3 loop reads CASSLSIRTSRGGYSPLHF. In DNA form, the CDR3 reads TGTGCCAGCAGCTTGTCGATCAGAACGTCCCGAGGCGGGTATTCACCCCTCCACTTT.

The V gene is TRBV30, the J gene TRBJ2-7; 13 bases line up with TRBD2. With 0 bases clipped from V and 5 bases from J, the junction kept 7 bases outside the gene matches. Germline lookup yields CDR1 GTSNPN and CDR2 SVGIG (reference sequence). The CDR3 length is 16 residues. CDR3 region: CAWSVPGLAGAHEQYF. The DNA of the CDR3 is TGTGCCTGGAGTGTACCCGGACTAGCGGGAGCCCACGAGCAGTACTTC.

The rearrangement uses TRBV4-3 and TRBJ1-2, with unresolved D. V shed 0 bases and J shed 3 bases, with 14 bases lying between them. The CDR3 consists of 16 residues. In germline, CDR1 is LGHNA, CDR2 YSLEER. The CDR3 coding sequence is TGCGCCAGCAGCCAAGATCCCTCGGGCTACGACTATGGCTACACCTTC. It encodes CASSQDPSGYDYGYTF.

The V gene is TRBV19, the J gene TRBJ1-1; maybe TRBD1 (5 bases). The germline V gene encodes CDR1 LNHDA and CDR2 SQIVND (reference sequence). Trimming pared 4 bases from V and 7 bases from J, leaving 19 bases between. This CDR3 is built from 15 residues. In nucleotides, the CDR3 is TGTGCCAGTAGTAGAGGGGACGTCCGTGGGGGTGAAGCTTTCTTT. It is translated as CASSRGDVRGGEAFF. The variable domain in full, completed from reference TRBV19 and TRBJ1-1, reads DGGITQSPKYLFRKEGQNVTLSCEQNLNHDAMYWYRQDPGQGLRLIYYSQIVNDFQKGDIAEGYSVSREKKESFPLTVTSAQKNPTAFYLCASSRGDVRGGEAFFGQGTRLTVV.

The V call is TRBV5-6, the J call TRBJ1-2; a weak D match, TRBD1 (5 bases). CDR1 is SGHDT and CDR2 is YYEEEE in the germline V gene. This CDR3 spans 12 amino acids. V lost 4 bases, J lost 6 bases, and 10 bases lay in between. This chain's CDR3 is CASSADRDGYTF. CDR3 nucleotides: TGTGCCAGCAGCGCCGACAGAGATGGCTACACCTTC.

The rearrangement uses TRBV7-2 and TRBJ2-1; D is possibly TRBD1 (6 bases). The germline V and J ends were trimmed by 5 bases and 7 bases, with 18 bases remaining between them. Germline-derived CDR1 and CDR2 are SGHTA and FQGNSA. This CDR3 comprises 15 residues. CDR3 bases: TGTGCCAGCAGCGGGACGAGGGGACAATCAAATGAGCAGTTCTTC. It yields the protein CASSGTRGQSNEQFF.

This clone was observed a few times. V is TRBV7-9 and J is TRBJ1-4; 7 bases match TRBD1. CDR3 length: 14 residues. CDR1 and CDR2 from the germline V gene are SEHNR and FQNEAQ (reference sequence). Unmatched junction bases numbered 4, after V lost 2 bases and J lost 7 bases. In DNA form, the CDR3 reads TGTGCCAGCAGCTTATCCCAGGGGGGTGAAAAACTGTTTTTT. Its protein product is CASSLSQGGEKLFF.

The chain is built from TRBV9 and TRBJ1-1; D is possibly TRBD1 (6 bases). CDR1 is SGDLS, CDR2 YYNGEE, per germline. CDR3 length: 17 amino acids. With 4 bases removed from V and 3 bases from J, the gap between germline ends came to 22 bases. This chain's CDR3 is CASSPRGGRWLDTEAFF. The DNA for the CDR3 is TGTGCCAGCAGCCCTAGAGGGGGGAGATGGTTGGACACTGAAGCTTTCTTT.

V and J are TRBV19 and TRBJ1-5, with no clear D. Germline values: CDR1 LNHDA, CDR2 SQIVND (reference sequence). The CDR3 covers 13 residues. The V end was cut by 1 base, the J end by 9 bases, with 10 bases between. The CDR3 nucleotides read TGTGCCAGTAGTATAGCGGAGCGCGGGCCCCAGCATTTT. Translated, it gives CASSIAERGPQHF.

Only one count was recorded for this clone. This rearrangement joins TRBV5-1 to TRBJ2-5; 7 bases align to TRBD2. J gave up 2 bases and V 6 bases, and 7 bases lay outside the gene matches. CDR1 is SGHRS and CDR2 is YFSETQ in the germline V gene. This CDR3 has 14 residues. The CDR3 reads CASTRGVYQETQYF. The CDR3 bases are TGCGCCAGCACCCGGGGGGTATATCAAGAGACCCAGTACTTC.

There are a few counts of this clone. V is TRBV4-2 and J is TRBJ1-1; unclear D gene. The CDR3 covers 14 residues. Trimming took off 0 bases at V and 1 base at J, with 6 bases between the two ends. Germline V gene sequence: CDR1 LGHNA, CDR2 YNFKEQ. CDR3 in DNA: TGTGCCAGCAGCCAAGAGTTCCCGAACACTGAAGCTTTCTTT. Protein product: CASSQEFPNTEAFF.

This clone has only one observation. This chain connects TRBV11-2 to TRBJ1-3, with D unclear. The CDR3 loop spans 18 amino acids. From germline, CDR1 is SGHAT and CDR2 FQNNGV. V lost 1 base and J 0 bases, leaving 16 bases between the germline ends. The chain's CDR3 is CASSLAGIGSPSGNTIYF. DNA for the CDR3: TGTGCCAGCAGCTTAGCAGGAATCGGGAGTCCCTCTGGAAACACCATATATTTT.

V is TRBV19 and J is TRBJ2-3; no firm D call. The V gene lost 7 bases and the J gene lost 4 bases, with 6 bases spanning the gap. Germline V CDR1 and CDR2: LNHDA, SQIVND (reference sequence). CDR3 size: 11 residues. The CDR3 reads CASNSADTQYF. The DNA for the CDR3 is TGTGCCAGTAACAGCGCAGATACGCAGTATTTT. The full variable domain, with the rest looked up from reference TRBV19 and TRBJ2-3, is DGGITQSPKYLFRKEGQNVTLSCEQNLNHDAMYWYRQDPGQGLRLIYYSQIVNDFQKGDIAEGYSVSREKKESFPLTVTSAQKNPTAFYLCASNSADTQYFGPGTRLTVL.